Listed below are T cell receptor beta chains from one sample, sequenced in a study of shared clonotypes between healthy human individuals. Assay used: immunoSEQ multiplex PCR; TCRdb lists only in-frame clones, some missing. The table includes 550,000 to 700,000 clones, less than 80% detected once. The sequencing sample was made of memory CD4+ T cells sorted from blood. These receptors were collected from a woman aged 25 to 39 in good health. Each CDR3 is given with its conserved first and last residue. The size field is filled for only some rows; it gives once, few, many or a size class.

>-|TRBV18
CASSPRRTNTEAFF
>-|TRBV18
CASFPYGGGRGETQYF
>-|TRBV27
CASSLYGGSYTDTQYF
>-|TRBV28
CASSSGSLQETQYF
>-|TRBV7-9
CASSLNTGGDNEKLFF
>-|TRBV19
CASSQYSNQPQHF
>-|TRBV4-1
CASSQPRSNQPQHF
>-|TRBV28
CASPRGNEQFF
>few|TRBV5-4
CASRPDMAGETYNEQFF
>few|TRBV5-1
CASRTGERYNEQFF
>few|TRBV5-1
CASSLVDYAETQYF
>-|TRBV5-1
CASSLGDLPSGGYTF
>-|TRBV7-9
CASSKREDFTEAFF
>few|TRBV5-1
CASSLNPPVDGRTDTQYF
>few|TRBV27
CASSPRTGLRFGYTF
>few|TRBV19
CASSIVASGAKTQYF
>-|TRBV5-1
CASSSRGQGTGELFF
>-|TRBV27
CASSYGLAEGLEQFF
>-|TRBV5-8
CASSLAGRSYNEQFF
>-|TRBV27
CASSLWASEKLFF
>-|TRBV7-9
CASSSGRGTTIGDEQYF
>-|TRBV7-2
CASSRLALVVNEQFF